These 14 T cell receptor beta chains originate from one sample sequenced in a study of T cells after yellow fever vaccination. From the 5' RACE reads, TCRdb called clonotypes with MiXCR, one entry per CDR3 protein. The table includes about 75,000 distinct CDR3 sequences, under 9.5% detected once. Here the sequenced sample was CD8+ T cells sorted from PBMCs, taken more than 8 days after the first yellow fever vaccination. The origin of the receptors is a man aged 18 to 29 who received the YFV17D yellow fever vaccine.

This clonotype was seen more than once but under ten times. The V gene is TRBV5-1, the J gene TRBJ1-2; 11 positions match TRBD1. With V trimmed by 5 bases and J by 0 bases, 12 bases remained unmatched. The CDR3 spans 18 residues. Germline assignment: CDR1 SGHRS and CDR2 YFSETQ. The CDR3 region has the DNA TGCGCCAGCAGTTGGAACCCGGGACAGGGGGAAACTAACTATGGCTACACCTTC. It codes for CASSWNPGQGETNYGYTF.

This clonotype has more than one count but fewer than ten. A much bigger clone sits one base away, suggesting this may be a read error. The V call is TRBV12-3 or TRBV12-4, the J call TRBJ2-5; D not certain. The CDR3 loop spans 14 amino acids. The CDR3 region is CASTLGMSHETQYF. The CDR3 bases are TGTGCCAGCACTTTAGGGATGAGTCACGAGACCCAGTACTTC.

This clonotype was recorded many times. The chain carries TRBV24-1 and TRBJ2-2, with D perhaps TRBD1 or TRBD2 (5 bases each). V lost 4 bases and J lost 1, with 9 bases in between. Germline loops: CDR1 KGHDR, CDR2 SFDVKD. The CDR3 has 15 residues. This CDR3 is CATSDGTENTGELFF. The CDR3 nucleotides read TGTGCCACCAGTGACGGGACGGAGAACACCGGGGAGCTGTTTTTT.

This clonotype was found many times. Here the CDR3 reads CAWSAGTSGGAEQFF. DNA of the CDR3: TGTGCCTGGAGTGCCGGGACTAGCGGGGGGGCCGAGCAGTTCTTC. The chain recombines TRBV30 with TRBJ2-1; 16 bases are shared with TRBD2. This CDR3 has 15 residues. The ends lost 1 base at V and 10 bases at J; junction bases unmatched: 4. Germline CDR1 reads GTSNPN; CDR2 reads SVGIG (reference sequence).

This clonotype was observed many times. DNA of the CDR3: TGTGCCAGCAGTTTTAGACAGGGGGCTTGGAAGACCCAGTACTTC. This gives the protein CASSFRQGAWKTQYF. This chain joins TRBV27 and TRBJ2-5; 10 nucleotides line up with TRBD1. The length of the CDR3 is 15 residues. V was clipped by 3 bases and J by 6 bases; unmatched bases: 7. The germline gives CDR1 MNHEY, CDR2 SMNVEV (reference sequence).

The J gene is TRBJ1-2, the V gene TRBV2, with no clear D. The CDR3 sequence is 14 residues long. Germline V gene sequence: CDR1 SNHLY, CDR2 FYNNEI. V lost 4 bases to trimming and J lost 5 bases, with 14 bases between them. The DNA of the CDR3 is TGTGCCAGCAGTGGCTCAGGCTTTCGGTATGGCTACACCTTC. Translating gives CASSGSGFRYGYTF.

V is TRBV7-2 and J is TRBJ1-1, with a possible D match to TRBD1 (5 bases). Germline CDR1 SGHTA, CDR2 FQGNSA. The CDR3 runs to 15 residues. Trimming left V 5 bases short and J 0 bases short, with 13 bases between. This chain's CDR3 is CASSPLTVVNTEAFF. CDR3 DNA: TGTGCCAGCAGCCCCTTGACAGTGGTGAACACTGAAGCTTTCTTT.

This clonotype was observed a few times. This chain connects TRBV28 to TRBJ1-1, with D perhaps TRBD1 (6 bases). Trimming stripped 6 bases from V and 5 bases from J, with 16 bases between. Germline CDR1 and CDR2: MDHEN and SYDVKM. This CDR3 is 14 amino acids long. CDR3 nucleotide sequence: TGTGCCAGCAGGAAGGGGGGGAGATTTACTGAAGCTTTCTTT. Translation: CASRKGGRFTEAFF.

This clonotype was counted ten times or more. The CDR3 spells CASSWPDKNTEAFF. In DNA form, the CDR3 reads TGTGCCAGCAGCTGGCCAGACAAGAACACTGAAGCTTTCTTT. This chain joins TRBV5-5 and TRBJ1-1, with unresolved D. Germline loops: CDR1 SGHKS, CDR2 YYEKEE (reference sequence). The CDR3 runs 14 residues. With 3 bases removed from V and 1 base from J, the gap between germline ends came to 10 bases.

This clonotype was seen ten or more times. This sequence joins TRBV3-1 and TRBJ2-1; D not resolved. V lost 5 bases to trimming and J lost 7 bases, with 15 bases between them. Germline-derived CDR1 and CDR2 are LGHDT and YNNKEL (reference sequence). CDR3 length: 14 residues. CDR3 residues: CASSSFVVTNEQFF. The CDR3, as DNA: TGTGCCAGCAGCTCTTTCGTGGTAACTAATGAGCAGTTCTTC.

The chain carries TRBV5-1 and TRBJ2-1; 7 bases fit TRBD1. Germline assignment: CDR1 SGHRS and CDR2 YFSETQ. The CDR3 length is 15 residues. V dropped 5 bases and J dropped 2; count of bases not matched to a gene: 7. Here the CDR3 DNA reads TGCGCCAGCAGAGAGGGGGCGGTCCCCTACAATGAGCAGTTCTTC. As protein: CASREGAVPYNEQFF. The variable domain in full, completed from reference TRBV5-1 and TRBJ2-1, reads KAGVTQTPRYLIKTRGQQVTLSCSPISGHRSVSWYQQTPGQGLQFLFEYFSETQRNKGNFPGRFSGRQFSNSRSEMNVSTLELGDSALYLCASREGAVPYNEQFFGPGTRLTVL.

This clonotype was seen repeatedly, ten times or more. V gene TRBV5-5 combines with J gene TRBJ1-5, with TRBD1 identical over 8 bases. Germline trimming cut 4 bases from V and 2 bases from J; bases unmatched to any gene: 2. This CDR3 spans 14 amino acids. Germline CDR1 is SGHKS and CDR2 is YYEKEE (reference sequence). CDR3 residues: CASSTDRGNQPQHF. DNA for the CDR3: TGTGCCAGCAGCACGGACAGGGGCAATCAGCCCCAGCATTTT.

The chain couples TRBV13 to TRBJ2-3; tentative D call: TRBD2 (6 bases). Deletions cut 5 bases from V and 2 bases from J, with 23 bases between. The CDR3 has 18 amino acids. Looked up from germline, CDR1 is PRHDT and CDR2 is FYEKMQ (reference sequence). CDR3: CASSPLFDGGKYTDTQYF. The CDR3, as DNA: TGTGCCAGCAGCCCCCTCTTCGACGGGGGAAAATACACAGATACGCAGTATTTT.

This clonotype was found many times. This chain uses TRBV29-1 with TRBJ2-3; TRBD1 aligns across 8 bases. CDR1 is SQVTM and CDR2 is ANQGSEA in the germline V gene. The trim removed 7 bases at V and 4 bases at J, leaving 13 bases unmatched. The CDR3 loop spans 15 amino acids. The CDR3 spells CSGLAVRGRSDTQYF. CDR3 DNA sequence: TGCAGCGGGCTTGCGGTCAGGGGGCGGTCAGATACGCAGTATTTT.